This TCR beta chain was sequenced in a study of blood T cell repertoires in COVID-19. Turning to the study itself: Samples of COVID-19 (acute and convalescent) were obtained from the United States, Italy and Spain. T cells, B-cell-depleted T cells, or PBMCs provided the cDNA or gDNA that served as material.

The CDR3 length is 17 residues. Trimming took 2 bases from V and 2 from J, leaving 17 bases between them. CDR1 LNHDA and CDR2 SQIVND come from the germline V gene (reference sequence). Original methodology: The authors estimated nucleated cell counts from reference gene primer amplification. Sequencing was performed with immunoSEQ multiplex PCR; in TCRdb, only in-frame clones are kept and a portion is missing. V and J calls and clone size are as listed in that table; D and trimming were resolved from the DNA. The sample yields more than 70,000 clones, 86% seen once. Sequencing was done on a sample of peripheral blood. The chain links TRBV19 to TRBJ2-3, with a weak D call TRBD2 (6 bases). This clonotype was obtained from a woman at least 80 years old with acute or convalescent COVID-19. CDR3 DNA sequence: TGTGCCAGTAGTATAAGGGGCGGGGCCCTTAACACAGATACGCAGTATTTT. This encodes CASSIRGGALNTDTQYF.